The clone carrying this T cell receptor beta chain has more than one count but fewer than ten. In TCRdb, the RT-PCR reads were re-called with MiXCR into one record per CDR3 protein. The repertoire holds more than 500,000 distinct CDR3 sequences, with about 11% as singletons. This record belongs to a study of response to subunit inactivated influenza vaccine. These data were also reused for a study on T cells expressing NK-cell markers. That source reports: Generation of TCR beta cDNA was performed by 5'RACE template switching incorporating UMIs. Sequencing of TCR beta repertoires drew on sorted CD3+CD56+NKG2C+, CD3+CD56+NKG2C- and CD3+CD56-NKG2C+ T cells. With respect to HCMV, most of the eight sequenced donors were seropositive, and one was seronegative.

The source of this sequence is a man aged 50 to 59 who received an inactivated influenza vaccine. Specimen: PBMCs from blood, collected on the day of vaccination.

The CDR3 here is CASSKGPFYGYTF. The CDR3 DNA is TGTGCCAGCAGCAAAGGGCCGTTCTATGGCTACACCTTC. The V call is TRBV27, the J call TRBJ1-2; D remains unclear. CDR1 MNHEY and CDR2 SMNVEV come from the germline V gene (reference sequence). CDR3 length: 13 amino acids. V lost 6 bases and J 4 bases, leaving 12 bases between the germline ends.